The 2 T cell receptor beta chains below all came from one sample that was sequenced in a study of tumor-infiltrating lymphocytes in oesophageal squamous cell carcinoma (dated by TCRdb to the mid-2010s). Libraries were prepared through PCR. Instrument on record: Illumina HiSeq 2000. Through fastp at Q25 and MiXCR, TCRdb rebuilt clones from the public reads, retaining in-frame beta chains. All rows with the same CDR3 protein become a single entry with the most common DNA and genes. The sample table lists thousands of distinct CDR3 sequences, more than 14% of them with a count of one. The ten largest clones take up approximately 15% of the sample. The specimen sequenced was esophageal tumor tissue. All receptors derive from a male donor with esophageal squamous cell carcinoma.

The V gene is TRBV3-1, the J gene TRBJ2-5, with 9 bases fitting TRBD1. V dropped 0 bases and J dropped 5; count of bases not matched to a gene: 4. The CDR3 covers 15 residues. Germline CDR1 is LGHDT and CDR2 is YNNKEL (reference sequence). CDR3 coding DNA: TGTGCCAGCAGCCAAGAAGGACAGGGGAGGGAGACCCAGTACTTC. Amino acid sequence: CASSQEGQGRETQYF.

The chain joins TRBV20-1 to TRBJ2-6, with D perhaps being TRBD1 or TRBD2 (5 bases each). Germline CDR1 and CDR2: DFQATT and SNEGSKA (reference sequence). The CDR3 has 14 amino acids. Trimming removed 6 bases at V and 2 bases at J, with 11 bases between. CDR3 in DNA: TGCAGTGCGTCGGGACCCGCTGGGGCCAACGTCCTGACTTTC. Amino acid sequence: CSASGPAGANVLTF.